Listed below are T cell receptor beta chains from one sample, sequenced in a study of CD8+CD57+ T cells in acquired aplastic anemia. TCRdb analysed the reads with MiXCR anew, one entry per CDR3 protein. This repertoire shows some 180,000 distinct CDR3 sequences, 55% to 65% found once; its top ten account for 42%. Sequenced: sorted CD4+, CD8+, or CD8+CD57+ T cells (not recorded which) from PBMCs. The source of these receptors is a human donor with aplastic anemia. Both conserved end residues are part of each CDR3. D genes are given only for firm matches. Clone size is given for some rows only: seen once, a few or many times, or a class if the clone is expanded.

clone_size | cdr3_length | j_call | d_call | v_call | cdr3_aa | cdr3_nt
- | 15 | TRBJ2-1 | TRBD2 | TRBV5-4 | CASSLSGGALSEQFF | TGTGCCAGCAGCCTGAGCGGGGGGGCCTTGAGTGAGCAGTTCTTC
- | 11 | TRBJ2-7 | - | TRBV7-8 | CASTQGGEQYF | TGTGCCAGCACCCAGGGGGGCGAGCAGTACTTC
- | 15 | TRBJ2-3 | - | TRBV5-6 | CASSRQKTSTDTQYF | TGTGCCAGCAGCCGACAGAAAACTAGCACAGATACGCAGTATTTT
- | 17 | TRBJ2-7 | TRBD2 | TRBV12-3/TRBV12-4 | CASSLGGGRVSAYEQYF | TGTGCCAGCAGTTTAGGGGGGGGGAGGGTGTCGGCCTACGAGCAGTACTTC
- | 14 | TRBJ2-7 | TRBD1 | TRBV7-2 | CASSSGTDFSEQYF | TGTGCCAGCAGCTCCGGGACAGACTTCTCCGAGCAGTACTTC
many | 14 | TRBJ1-2 | - | TRBV6-1 | CASSEEASAYGYTF | TGTGCCAGCAGTGAAGAAGCAAGCGCCTATGGCTACACCTTC
many | 11 | TRBJ2-7 | - | TRBV2 | CASSLIYEQYF | TGTGCCAGCAGTCTAATCTACGAGCAGTACTTC
few | 14 | TRBJ1-5 | - | TRBV24-1 | CATSDERVGQPQHF | TGTGCCACCAGTGATGAGAGGGTAGGTCAGCCCCAGCATTTT
- | 11 | TRBJ2-2 | - | TRBV5-1 | CASSSGTELFF | TGCGCCAGCAGCTCCGGGACAGAGCTGTTTTTT
once | 14 | TRBJ1-2 | - | TRBV7-9 | CASSPLPTIYGYTF | TGTGCCAGCAGCCCCCTTCCGACAATTTATGGCTACACCTTC
- | 13 | TRBJ2-7 | - | TRBV7-8 | CASSLRGVIEQYF | TGTGCCAGCAGCTTACGTGGAGTTATCGAGCAGTACTTC
- | 14 | TRBJ1-4 | - | TRBV5-1 | CASSLYGTNEKLFF | TGCGCCAGCAGCTTGTACGGAACAAATGAAAAACTGTTTTTT
- | 13 | TRBJ1-1 | TRBD1 | TRBV5-1 | CASSRGQGEEAFF | TGCGCCAGCAGCCGGGGACAGGGGGAGGAAGCTTTCTTT
many | 14 | TRBJ1-1 | TRBD1 | TRBV5-5 | CASSWFKQGTEAFF | TGTGCCAGCAGCTGGTTTAAACAGGGGACTGAAGCTTTCTTT
many | 15 | TRBJ2-2 | TRBD1 | TRBV25-1 | CASSPTGDNTGELFF | TGTGCCAGCAGTCCCACAGGGGATAACACCGGGGAGCTGTTTTTT